This T cell receptor (beta chain) is drawn from a study of blood T cell repertoires in COVID-19. Those enrolled, adults aged 18 to 89 years, came from fewer than 25 US areas. Researchers sorted participants into cohorts using their self-reported clinical history. In the authors' methods: Amplification from reference gene primers served as the basis for estimated nucleated cell counts. Method: immunoSEQ multiplex PCR; TCRdb's copy keeps in-frame clones and lacks some. The V and J calls and clone size are taken from that table; D and trimming were inferred from the DNA. Here the sample spans about 250,000 clones, roughly 90% being singletons. This clonotype was obtained from a woman in her twenties or thirties with acute COVID-19. Specimen: PBMCs or T cells enriched from blood (not recorded which).

In DNA, the CDR3 is TGTGCCAGCAGCCCCCGGGGGGGGGCTGAGACCCAGTACTTC. It yields the protein CASSPRGGAETQYF. The gene calls are TRBV7-3 and TRBJ2-5; TRBD2 agrees at 8 bases. The CDR3 spans 14 residues. Germline loops: CDR1 SGHTA, CDR2 FQGTGA. J gave up 5 bases and V 5 bases, and 7 bases lay outside the gene matches.